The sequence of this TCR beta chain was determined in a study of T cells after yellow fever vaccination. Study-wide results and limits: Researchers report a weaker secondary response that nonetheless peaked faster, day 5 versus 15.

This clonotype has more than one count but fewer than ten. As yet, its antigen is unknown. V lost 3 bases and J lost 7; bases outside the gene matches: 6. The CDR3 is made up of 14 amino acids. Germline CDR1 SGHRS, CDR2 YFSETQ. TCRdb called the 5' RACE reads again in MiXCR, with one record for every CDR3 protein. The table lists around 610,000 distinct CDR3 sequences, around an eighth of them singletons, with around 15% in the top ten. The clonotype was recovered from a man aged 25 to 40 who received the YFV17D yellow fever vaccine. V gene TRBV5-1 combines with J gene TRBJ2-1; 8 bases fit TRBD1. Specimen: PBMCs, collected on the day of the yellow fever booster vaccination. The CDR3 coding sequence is TGCGCCAGCAGCTGGGCGGACAGGGCGAATGAGCAGTTCTTC. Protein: CASSWADRANEQFF.